This paragraph covers one T cell receptor (beta chain) sequence. Antigen specificity is unknown. With no exceptions, donors were healthy Caucasians. The data belong to a study of identical twins. Study-wide points: Models predicted less out-of-frame TCR alpha sharing in monozygotic twins than was found. The same donors were not followed; conclusions instead depended on cross-sectional statistical analysis.

Unique molecular identifiers were in the cDNA, with template-switch universal primer binding. TCRdb ran MiXCR on the 5' RACE reads and lists one entry per CDR3 protein. The sample has around 480,000 distinct CDR3 sequences; about 14% are singletons. These data were also reused for a study on yellow fever vaccine responses in identical twins.

The sequence derives from a woman in her late teens or twenties in good health. The sample taken for sequencing was CD4+ T cells sorted from blood.

As DNA, the CDR3 is TGTGCCAGCAGTCGAACTAGCGGGGGGGCCGCGATCAGCTCTGGGGCCAACGTCCTGACTTTC. Translation: CASSRTSGGAAISSGANVLTF. The chain carries TRBV6-1 and TRBJ2-6, with 13 bases fitting TRBD2. Germline CDR1 reads MNHNS; CDR2 reads SASEGT. J gave up 0 bases and V 5 bases, and 13 bases lay outside the gene matches. This CDR3 is 21 amino acids long.